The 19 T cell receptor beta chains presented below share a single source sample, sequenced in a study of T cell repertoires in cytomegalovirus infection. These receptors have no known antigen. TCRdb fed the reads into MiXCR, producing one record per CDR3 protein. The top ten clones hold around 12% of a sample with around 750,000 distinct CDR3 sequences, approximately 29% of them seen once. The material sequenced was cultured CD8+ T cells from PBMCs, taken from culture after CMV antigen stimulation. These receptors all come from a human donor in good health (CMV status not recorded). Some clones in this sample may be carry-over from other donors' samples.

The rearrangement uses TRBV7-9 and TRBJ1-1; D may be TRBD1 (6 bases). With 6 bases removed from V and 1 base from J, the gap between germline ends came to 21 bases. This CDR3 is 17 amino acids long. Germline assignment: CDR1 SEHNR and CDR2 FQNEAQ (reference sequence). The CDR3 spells CASRPPGQSGENTEAFF. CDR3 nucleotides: TGTGCCAGCAGACCACCTGGACAGAGCGGTGAGAACACTGAAGCTTTCTTT. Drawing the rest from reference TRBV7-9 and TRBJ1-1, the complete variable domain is DTGVSQNPRHKITKRGQNVTFRCDPISEHNRLYWYRQTLGQGPEFLTYFQNEAQLEKSRLLSDRFSAERPKGSFSTLEIQRTEQGDSAMYLCASRPPGQSGENTEAFFGQGTRLTVV.

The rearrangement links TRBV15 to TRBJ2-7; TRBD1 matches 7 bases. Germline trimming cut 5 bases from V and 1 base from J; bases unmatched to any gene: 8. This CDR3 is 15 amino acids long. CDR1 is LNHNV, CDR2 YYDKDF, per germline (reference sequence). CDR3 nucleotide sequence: TGTGCCACCAGCGCGGACAGGATTCAATCCTACGAGCAGTACGTC. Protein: CATSADRIQSYEQYV.

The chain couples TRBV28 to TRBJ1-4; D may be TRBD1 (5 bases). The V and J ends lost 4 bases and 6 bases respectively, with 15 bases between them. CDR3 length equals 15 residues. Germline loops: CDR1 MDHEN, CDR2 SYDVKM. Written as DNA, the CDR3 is TGTGCCAGCAGTTCGCCGGGGGAGGGTGATGAAAAACTGTTTTTT. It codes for CASSSPGEGDEKLFF.

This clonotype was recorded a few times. CDR3 sequence reads: CASSWGIGGNYGYTF. In DNA form, the CDR3 reads TGTGCCAGCAGTTGGGGTATCGGGGGAAACTATGGCTACACCTTC. The genes are TRBV27 and TRBJ1-2; D is perhaps TRBD1 (5 bases). Trimming took off 4 bases at V and 2 bases at J, with 14 bases between the two ends. Germline V gives CDR1 MNHEY, CDR2 SMNVEV (reference sequence). This CDR3 has 15 residues.

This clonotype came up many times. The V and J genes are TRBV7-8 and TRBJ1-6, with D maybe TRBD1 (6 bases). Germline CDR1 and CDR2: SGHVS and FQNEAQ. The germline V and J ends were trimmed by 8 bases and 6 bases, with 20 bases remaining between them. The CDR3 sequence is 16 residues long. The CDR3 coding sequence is TGTGCCAGCCAACCGCTAAGGGGGTCTCTTAATTCACCCCTCCACTTT. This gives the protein CASQPLRGSLNSPLHF.

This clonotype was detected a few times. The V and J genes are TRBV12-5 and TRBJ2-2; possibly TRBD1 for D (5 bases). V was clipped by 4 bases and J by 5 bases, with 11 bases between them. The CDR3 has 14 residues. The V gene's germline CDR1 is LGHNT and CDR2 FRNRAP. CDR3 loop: CASGWGKGTGELFF. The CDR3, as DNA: TGTGCTAGTGGTTGGGGAAAGGGGACCGGGGAGCTGTTTTTT.

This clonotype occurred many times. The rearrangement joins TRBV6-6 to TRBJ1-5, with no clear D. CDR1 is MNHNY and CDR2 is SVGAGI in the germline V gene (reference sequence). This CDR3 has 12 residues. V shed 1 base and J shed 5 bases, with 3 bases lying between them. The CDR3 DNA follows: TGTGCCAGCAGTTACTACGATCAGCCCCAGCATTTT. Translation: CASSYYDQPQHF.

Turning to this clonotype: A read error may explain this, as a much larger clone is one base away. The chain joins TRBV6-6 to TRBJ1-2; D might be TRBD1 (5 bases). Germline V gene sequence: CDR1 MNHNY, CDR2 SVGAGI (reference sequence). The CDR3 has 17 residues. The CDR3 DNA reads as TGTACCAGCAGTAAAGGGACGAATTTGCCCGGGGGCTATGGCTACACCTTC. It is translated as CTSSKGTNLPGGYGYTF.

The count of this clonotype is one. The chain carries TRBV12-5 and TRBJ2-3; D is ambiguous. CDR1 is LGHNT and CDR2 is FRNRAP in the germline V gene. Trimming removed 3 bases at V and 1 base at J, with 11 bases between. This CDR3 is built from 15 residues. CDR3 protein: CASGFGTEGTDTQYF. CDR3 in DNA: TGTGCTAGTGGTTTCGGAACAGAGGGCACAGATACGCAGTATTTT.

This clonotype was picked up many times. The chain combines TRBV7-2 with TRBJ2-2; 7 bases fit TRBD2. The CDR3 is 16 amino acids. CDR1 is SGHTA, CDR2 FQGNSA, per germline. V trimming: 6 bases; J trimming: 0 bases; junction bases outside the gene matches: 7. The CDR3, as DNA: TGTGCCAGCAGGGCCTCTAGCGGAGCGAACACCGGGGAGCTGTTTTTT. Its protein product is CASRASSGANTGELFF.

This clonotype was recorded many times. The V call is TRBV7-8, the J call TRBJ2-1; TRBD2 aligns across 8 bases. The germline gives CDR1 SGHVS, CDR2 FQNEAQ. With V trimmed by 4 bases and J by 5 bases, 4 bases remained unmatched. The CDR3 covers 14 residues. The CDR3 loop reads CASSWGLVHNEQFF. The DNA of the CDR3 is TGTGCCAGCAGCTGGGGACTAGTGCACAATGAGCAGTTCTTC.

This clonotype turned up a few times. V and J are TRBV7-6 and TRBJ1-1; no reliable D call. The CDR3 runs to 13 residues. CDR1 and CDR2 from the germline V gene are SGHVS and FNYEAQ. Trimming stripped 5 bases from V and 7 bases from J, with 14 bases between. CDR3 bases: TGTGCCAGCAGCCAGGAGGCGGAGGGTGAAGCTTTCTTT. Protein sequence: CASSQEAEGEAFF.

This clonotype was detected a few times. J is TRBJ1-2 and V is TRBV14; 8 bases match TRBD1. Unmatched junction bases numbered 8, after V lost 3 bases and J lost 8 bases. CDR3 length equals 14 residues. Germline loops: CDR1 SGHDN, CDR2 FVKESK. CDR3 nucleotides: TGTGCCAGCAGCCATACTCAGGGGGCGATGGGCTACACCTTC. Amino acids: CASSHTQGAMGYTF.

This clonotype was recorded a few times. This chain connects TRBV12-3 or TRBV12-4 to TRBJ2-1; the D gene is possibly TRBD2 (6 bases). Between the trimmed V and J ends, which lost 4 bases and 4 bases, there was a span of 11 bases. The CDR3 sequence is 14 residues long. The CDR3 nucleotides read TGTGCCAGCAGTTCAGCGGGCGCATACAATGAGCAGTTCTTC. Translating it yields CASSSAGAYNEQFF.

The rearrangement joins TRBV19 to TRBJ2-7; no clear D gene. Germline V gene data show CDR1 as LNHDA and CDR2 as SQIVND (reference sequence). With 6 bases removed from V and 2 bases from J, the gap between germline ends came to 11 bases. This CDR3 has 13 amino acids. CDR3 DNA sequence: TGTGCCAGTAGCAGTGACATAACCTACGAGCAGTACGTC. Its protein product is CASSSDITYEQYV.

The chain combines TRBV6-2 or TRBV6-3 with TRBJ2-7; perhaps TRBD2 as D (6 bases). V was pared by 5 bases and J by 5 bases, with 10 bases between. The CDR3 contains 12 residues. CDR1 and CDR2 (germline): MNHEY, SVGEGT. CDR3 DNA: TGTGCCAGCAGTCCGACTAGAAACGAGCAGTACGTC. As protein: CASSPTRNEQYV.

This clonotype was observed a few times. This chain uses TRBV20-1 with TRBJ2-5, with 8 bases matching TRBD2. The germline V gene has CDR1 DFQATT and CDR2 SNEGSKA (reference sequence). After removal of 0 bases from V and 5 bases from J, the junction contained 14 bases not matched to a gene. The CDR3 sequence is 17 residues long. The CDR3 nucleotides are TGCAGTGCTAGAGATCCTAAGGTCGCGGGGGGCGCGGAGACCCAGTACTTC. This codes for CSARDPKVAGGAETQYF.

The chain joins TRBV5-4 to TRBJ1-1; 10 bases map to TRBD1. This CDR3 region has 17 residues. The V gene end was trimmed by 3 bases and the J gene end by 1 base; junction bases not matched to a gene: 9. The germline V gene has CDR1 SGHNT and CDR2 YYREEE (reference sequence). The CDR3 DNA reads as TGTGCCAGCAGCTCCCTGCCGGGACAGGGGACGAACACTGAAGCTTTCTTT. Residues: CASSSLPGQGTNTEAFF.

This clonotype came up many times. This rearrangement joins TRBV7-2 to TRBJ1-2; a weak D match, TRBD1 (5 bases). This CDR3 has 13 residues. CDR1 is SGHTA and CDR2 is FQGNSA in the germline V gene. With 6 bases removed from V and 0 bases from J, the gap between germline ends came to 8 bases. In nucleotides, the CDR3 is TGTGCCAGCAGGGGGGGAGCTAACTATGGCTACACCTTC. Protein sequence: CASRGGANYGYTF. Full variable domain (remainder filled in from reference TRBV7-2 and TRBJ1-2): GAGVSQSPSNKVTEKGKDVELRCDPISGHTALYWYRQSLGQGLEFLIYFQGNSAPDKSGLPSDRFSAERTGGSVSTLTIQRTQQEDSAVYLCASRGGANYGYTFGSGTRLTVV.